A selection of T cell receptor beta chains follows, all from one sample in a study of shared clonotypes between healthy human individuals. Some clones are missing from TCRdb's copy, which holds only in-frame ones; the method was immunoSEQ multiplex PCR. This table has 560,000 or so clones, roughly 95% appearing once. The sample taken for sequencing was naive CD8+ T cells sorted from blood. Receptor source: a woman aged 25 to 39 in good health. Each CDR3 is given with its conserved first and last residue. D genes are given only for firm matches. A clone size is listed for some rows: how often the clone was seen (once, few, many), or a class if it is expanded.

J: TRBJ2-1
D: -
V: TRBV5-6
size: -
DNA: TGTGCCAGCAGCTTGGCCTCATCCGTGGGTGAGCAGTTCTTC
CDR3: CASSLASSVGEQFF

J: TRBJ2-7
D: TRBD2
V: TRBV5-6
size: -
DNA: TGTGCCAGCAGCTGGACTAGCGGGAGCTACGAGCAGTACTTC
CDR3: CASSWTSGSYEQYF

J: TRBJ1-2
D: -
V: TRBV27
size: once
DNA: TGTGCCAGCAGTACCCTTACCCGGGGACTAAACTATGGCTACACCTTC
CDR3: CASSTLTRGLNYGYTF

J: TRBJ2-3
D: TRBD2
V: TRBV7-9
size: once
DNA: TGTGCCAGCAGCCCAAGCGGGACGGGAGATACGCAGTATTTT
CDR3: CASSPSGTGDTQYF

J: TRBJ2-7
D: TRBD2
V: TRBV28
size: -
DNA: TGTGCCAGCAGTTCTCCAACCCTCGGACTAGCGGTCCCCTACGAGCAGTACTTC
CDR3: CASSSPTLGLAVPYEQYF

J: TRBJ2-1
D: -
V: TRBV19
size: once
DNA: TGTGCCAGTACCCCCGAAGGGGTTATCAATGAGCAGTTCTTC
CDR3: CASTPEGVINEQFF

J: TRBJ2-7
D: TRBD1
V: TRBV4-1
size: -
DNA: TGCGCCAGCAGCCAAGTGTTTAGTTCGGGGACAGGGAACTACGAGCAGTACTTC
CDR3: CASSQVFSSGTGNYEQYF

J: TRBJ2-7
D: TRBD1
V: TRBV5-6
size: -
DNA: TGTGCCAGCAGCTTGGCTGGGGACAGCTCCTACGAGCAGTACTTC
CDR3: CASSLAGDSSYEQYF

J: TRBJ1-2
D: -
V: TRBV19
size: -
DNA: TGTGCCAGTAGTATTGGGTCCCTTAAAGGCTACACCTTC
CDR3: CASSIGSLKGYTF

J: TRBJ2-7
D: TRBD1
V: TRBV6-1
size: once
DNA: TGTGCCAGCAGTGTCGGACAGGGTTCCTACGAGCAGTACTTC
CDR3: CASSVGQGSYEQYF

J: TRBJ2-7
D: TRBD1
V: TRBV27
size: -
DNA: TGTGCCAGCAGTTTTTTGTCCTCGACAGGGATCGAGCAGTACTTC
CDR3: CASSFLSSTGIEQYF

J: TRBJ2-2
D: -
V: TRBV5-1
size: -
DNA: TGCGCCAGCAGCTTGGTAGCTAGTCCCGGGGAGCTGTTTTTT
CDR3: CASSLVASPGELFF

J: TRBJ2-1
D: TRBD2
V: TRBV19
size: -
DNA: TGTGCCAGTAGTATAGCGGGAGGGCCCTTCAATGAGCAGTTCTTC
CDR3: CASSIAGGPFNEQFF

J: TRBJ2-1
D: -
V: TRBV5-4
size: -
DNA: TGTGCCAGCAGCTTGTGGGGGCTGGGGGAGCAGTTCTTC
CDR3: CASSLWGLGEQFF

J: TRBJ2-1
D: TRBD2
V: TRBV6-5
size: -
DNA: TGTGCCACCCGGACTAGCTCCTACAATGAGCAGTTCTTC
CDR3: CATRTSSYNEQFF